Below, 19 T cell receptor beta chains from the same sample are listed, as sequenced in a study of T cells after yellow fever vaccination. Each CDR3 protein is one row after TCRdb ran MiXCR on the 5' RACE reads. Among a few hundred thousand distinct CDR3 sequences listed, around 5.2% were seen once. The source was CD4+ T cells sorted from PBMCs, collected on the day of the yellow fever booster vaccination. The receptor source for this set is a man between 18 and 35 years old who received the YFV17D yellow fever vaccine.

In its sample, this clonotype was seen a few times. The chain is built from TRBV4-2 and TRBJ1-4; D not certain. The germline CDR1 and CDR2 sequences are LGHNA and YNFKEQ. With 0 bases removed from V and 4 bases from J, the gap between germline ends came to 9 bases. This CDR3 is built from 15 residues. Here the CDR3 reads CASSQEGTVNEKLFF. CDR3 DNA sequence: TGTGCCAGCAGCCAAGAGGGAACAGTTAATGAAAAACTGTTTTTT.

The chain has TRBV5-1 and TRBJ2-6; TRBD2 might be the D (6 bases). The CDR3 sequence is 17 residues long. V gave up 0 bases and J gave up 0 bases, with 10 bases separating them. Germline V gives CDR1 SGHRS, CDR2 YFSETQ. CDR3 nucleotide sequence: TGCGCCAGCAGCTTGGAGGTCGGGGGCTCTGGGGCCAACGTCCTGACTTTC. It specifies CASSLEVGGSGANVLTF. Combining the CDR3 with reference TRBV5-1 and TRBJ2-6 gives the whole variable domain KAGVTQTPRYLIKTRGQQVTLSCSPISGHRSVSWYQQTPGQGLQFLFEYFSETQRNKGNFPGRFSGRQFSNSRSEMNVSTLELGDSALYLCASSLEVGGSGANVLTFGAGSRLTVL.

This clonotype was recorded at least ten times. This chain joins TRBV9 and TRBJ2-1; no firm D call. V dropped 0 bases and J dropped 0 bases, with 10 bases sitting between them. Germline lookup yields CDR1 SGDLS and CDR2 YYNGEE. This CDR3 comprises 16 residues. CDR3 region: CASSVAGRSSYNEQFF. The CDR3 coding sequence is TGTGCCAGCAGCGTAGCGGGCCGGAGCTCCTACAATGAGCAGTTCTTC.

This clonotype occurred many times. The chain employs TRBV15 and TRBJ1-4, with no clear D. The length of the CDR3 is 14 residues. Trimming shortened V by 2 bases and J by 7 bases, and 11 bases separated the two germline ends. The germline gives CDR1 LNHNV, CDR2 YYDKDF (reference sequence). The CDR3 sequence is CATSRNAGVEKLFF. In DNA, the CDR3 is TGTGCCACCAGCAGAAACGCTGGGGTTGAAAAACTGTTTTTT.

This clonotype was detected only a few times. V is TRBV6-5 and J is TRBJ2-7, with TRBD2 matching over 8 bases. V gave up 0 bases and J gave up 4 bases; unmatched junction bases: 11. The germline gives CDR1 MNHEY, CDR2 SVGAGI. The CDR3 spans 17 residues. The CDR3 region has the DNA TGTGCCAGCAGTTACTCGATAGCGGGACCTAAAAAGTACGAGCAGTACTTC. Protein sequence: CASSYSIAGPKKYEQYF.

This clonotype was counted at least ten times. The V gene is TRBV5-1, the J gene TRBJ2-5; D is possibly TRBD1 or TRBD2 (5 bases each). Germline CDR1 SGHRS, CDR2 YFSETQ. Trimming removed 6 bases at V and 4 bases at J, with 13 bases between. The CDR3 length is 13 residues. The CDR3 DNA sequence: TGCGCCAGCACTCTGGGGGTAGGAGAGACCCAGTACTTC. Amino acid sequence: CASTLGVGETQYF.

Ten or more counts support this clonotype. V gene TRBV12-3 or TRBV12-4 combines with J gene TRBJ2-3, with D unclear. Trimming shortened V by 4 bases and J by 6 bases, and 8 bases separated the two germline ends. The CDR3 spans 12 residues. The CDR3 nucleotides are TGTGCCAGCAGTTCTCTCATCGATACGCAGTATTTT. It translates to CASSSLIDTQYF.

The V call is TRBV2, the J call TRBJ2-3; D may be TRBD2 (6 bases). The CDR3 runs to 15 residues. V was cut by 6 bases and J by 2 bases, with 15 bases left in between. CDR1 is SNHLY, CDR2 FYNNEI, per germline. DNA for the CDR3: TGTGCCAGCAGCCTAGCGTCCGTCCCCACAGATACGCAGTATTTT. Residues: CASSLASVPTDTQYF.

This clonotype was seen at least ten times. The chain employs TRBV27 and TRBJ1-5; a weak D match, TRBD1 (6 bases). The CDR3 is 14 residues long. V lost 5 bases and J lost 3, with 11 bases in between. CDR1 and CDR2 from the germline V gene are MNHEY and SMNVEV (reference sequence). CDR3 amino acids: CASSQQGHNQPQHF. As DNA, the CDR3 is TGTGCCAGCAGTCAGCAGGGGCACAATCAGCCCCAGCATTTT.

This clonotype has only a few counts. The CDR3 sequence is CASSPGTGVGGYTF. CDR3 in DNA: TGTGCCAGCAGCCCTGGGACAGGGGTGGGTGGCTACACCTTC. The V gene is TRBV7-3, the J gene TRBJ1-2; TRBD1 agrees at 10 bases. Unmatched junction bases numbered 7, after V lost 5 bases and J lost 7 bases. The germline gives CDR1 SGHTA, CDR2 FQGTGA. The CDR3 sequence is 14 residues long.

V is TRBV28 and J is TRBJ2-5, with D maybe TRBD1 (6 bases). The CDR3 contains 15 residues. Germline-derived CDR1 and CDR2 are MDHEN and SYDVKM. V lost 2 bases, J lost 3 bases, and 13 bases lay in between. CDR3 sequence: CASSLPPRDKETQYF. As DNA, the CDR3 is TGTGCCAGCAGTTTACCCCCCCGGGACAAAGAGACCCAGTACTTC.

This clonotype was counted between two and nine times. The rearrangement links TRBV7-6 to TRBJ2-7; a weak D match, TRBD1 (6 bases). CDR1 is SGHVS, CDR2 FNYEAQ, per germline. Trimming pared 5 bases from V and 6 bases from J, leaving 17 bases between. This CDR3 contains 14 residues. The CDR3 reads CASSPQPGTSEQYV. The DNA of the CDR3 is TGTGCCAGCAGCCCGCAACCCGGGACAAGCGAGCAGTACGTC.

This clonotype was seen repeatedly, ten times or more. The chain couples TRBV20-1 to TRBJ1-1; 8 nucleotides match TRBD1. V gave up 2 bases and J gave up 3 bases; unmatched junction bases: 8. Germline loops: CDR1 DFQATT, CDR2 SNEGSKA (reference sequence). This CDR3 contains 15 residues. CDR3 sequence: CSARRTGRKDTEAFF. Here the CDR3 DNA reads TGCAGTGCTAGAAGGACAGGGAGGAAGGACACTGAAGCTTTCTTT.

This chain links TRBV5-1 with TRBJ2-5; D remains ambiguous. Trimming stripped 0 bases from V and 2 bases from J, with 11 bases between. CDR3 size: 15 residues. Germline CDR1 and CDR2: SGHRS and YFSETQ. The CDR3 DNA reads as TGCGCCAGCAGCTTGGGCTTGGGATCACAAGAGACCCAGTACTTC. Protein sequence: CASSLGLGSQETQYF.

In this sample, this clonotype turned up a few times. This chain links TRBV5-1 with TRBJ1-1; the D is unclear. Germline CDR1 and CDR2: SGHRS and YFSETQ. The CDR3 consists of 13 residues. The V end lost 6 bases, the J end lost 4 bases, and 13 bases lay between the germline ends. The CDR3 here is CASKYSSITEAFF. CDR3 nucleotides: TGCGCCAGCAAGTATAGCTCAATCACTGAAGCTTTCTTT.

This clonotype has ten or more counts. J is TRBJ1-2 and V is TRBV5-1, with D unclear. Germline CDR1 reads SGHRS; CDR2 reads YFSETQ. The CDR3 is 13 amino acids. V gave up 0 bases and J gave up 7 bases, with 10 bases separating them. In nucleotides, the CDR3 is TGCGCCAGCAGCTTGGACTCCCAAGGTGGCTACACCTTC. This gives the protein CASSLDSQGGYTF.

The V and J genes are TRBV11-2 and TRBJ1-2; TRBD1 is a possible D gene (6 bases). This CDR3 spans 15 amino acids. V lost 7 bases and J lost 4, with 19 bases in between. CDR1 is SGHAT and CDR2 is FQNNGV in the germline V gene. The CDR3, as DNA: TGTGCCAGCAATTCGTGGGGGGGCCGCCCCTATGGCTACACCTTC. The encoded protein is CASNSWGGRPYGYTF.

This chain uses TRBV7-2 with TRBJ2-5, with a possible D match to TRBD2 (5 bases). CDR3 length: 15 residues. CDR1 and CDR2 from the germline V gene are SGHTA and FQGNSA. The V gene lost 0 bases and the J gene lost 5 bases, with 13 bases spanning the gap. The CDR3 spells CASSLARLAGETQYF. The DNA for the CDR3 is TGTGCCAGCAGCTTAGCGCGCCTAGCAGGCGAGACCCAGTACTTC.

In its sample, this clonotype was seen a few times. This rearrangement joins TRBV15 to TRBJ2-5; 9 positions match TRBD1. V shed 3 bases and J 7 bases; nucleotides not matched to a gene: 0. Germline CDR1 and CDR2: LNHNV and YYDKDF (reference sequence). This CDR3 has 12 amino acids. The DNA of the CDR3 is TGTGCCACCAGCAGGGACAGGGGGACCCAGTACTTC. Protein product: CATSRDRGTQYF.